The subject of this entry is one TCR beta chain. What it binds is unknown. This entry belongs to a study of graft-versus-host responses after intestinal transplantation. Study at large: As for transplant type, recipients had multivisceral, liver-intestinal, or isolated intestinal grafts. Once they had received anti-thymocyte globulin induction, all recipients took tacrolimus and steroids for approximately 3 years.

Points from the study as a whole: Maximum circulating GvH clone levels tracked with early post-transplant HvG decreases. Investigators detected GvH clones in recipient marrow, with some emerging earlier in ileum or blood.

Profiling relied on immunoSEQ multiplex PCR, and the TCRdb table lists in-frame clones only, not all of them. Among about 100,000 clones, approximately 84% were seen once, and the ten largest hold over 0.75%. This CDR3 has 15 amino acids. Per germline, CDR1 GTSNPN and CDR2 SVGIG (reference sequence). Deletions cut 4 bases from V and 0 bases from J, with 13 bases between. V and J are TRBV30 and TRBJ2-1; D uncertain. This TCR came from a human donor who was the organ donor for an intestinal transplant. The sample was unstimulated CD4+ T cells sorted from spleen or lymph node cells, taken before transplant. The CDR3 DNA reads TGTGCCTGGACCGGCAGGCCGAGCTCCTACAATGAGCAGTTCTTC. This translates into CAWTGRPSSYNEQFF.